This is a list of T cell receptor beta chains from one sample in a study of control samples from healthy donors and cancer patients. Here immunoSEQ multiplex PCR was the method, and the copy in TCRdb shows in-frame clones only, minus some. The table shows about 79,000 clones, with under 95% occurring only once. Input material: PBMCs. Source of these receptors: a middle-aged woman with lung cancer. Each CDR3 is given with its conserved first and last residue. A D gene is named only where the DNA matches it firmly. Not all rows give a size; the values are once, few, many and, for expanded clones, a class.

d_call j_call v_call clone_size cdr3_aa cdr3_nt
- TRBJ1-4 TRBV7-9 - CASSLVDEKLFF TGTGCCAGCAGCTTAGTGGATGAAAAACTGTTTTTT
- TRBJ2-7 TRBV7-9 - CASSLDEGTYEQYF TGTGCCAGCAGCTTAGACGAGGGTACCTACGAGCAGTACTTC
- TRBJ2-7 TRBV6-1 - CASSELGKDEQYF TGTGCCAGCAGTGAACTGGGGAAGGACGAGCAGTACTTC
- TRBJ2-7 TRBV10-3 once CAISEEGPSYEQYF TGTGCCATCAGTGAAGAGGGCCCCTCCTACGAGCAGTACTTC
TRBD1 TRBJ1-2 TRBV6-2/TRBV6-3 - CASSHKGQYYGYTF TGTGCCAGCAGTCACAAGGGACAGTACTATGGCTACACCTTC
- TRBJ2-7 TRBV7-9 - CASSFSSGSEQYF TGTGCCAGCAGCTTTTCCTCGGGGAGCGAGCAGTACTTC
TRBD1 TRBJ2-1 TRBV2 - CASSVPGTGSDEQFF TGTGCCAGCAGTGTCCCCGGGACAGGGAGTGATGAGCAGTTCTTC
- TRBJ2-7 TRBV19 - CASSIGGGYEQYF TGTGCCAGTAGTATTGGGGGAGGATACGAGCAGTACTTC
- TRBJ2-3 TRBV4-1 - CASSQDTGIIADTQYF TGCGCCAGCAGCCAAGATACGGGGATAATTGCAGATACGCAGTATTTT
- TRBJ1-3 TRBV12-3/TRBV12-4 - CASSIGTIYF TGTGCCAGCAGTATTGGCACCATATATTTT
- TRBJ1-5 TRBV19 - CATEGDSNQPQHF TGTGCCACCGAAGGGGATAGCAATCAGCCCCAGCATTTT
- TRBJ1-2 TRBV6-1 - CASSEMGSRVYGYTF TGTGCCAGCAGTGAAATGGGCTCGAGGGTGTATGGCTACACCTTC
TRBD1 TRBJ2-1 TRBV24-1 - CATSDPKGASYNEQFF TGTGCCACCAGTGATCCTAAGGGGGCTTCCTACAATGAGCAGTTCTTC
- TRBJ2-5 TRBV4-1 - CASSRLLRGGQETQYF TGCGCCAGCAGCCGGCTTTTGAGGGGCGGACAAGAGACCCAGTACTTC
- TRBJ1-4 TRBV4-1 - CASSQGGGSVTNEKLFF TGCGCCAGCAGCCAAGGGGGGGGCTCCGTAACTAATGAAAAACTGTTTTTT
- TRBJ2-2 TRBV21-1 - CASSKGDRNTGELFF TGTGCCAGCAGCAAGGGGGACAGGAACACCGGGGAGCTGTTTTTT
- TRBJ1-5 TRBV2 - CASRLRASNQPQHF TGTGCCAGCAGGCTCAGGGCCAGCAATCAGCCCCAGCATTTT
- TRBJ1-5 TRBV6-5 - CASDLWGNNQPQHF TGTGCCAGCGATTTGTGGGGGAACAATCAGCCCCAGCATTTT
- TRBJ1-5 TRBV18 - CASSRKYQGNEDQPQHF TGTGCCAGCTCACGGAAATACCAGGGGAATGAGGATCAGCCCCAGCATTTT
- TRBJ1-1 TRBV6-5 - CASSYGPGLNTEAFF TGTGCCAGCAGTTACGGGCCGGGACTGAACACTGAAGCTTTCTTT
- TRBJ2-7 TRBV13 - CASSARDRGSYEQYF TGTGCCAGCAGCGCCAGGGATAGGGGTTCCTACGAGCAGTACTTC
- TRBJ2-7 TRBV5-1 - CASSLGGNSYEQYF TGCGCCAGCAGCTTGGGAGGGAATTCCTACGAGCAGTACTTC
- TRBJ1-5 TRBV28 - CASGRGTRGVRQPQHF TGTGCCAGCGGGCGTGGGACGAGGGGGGTACGTCAGCCCCAGCATTTT
- TRBJ2-7 TRBV12-3/TRBV12-4 - CASMGRGYEQYF TGTGCCAGCATGGGCAGGGGCTACGAGCAGTACTTC
TRBD1 TRBJ1-1 TRBV10-3 - CAISESLPGQGLTFF TGTGCCATCAGTGAGTCTCTTCCGGGACAGGGATTAACCTTCTTT
TRBD2 TRBJ2-3 TRBV29-1 - CSVVPTSVQDTQYF TGCAGCGTTGTCCCGACTAGCGTCCAAGATACGCAGTATTTT
- TRBJ1-2 TRBV19 once CASIGRAGNYGYTF TGTGCCAGTATTGGCAGGGCCGGTAACTATGGCTACACCTTC
- TRBJ2-3 TRBV20-1 - CSAWEISTQYF TGCAGTGCATGGGAAATAAGTACGCAGTATTTT
TRBD1 TRBJ2-7 TRBV28 - CASSLVDGTGGHEQYF TGTGCCAGCAGTTTGGTGGATGGGACAGGGGGCCACGAGCAGTACTTC
- TRBJ2-1 TRBV9 - CASSEMYNEQFF TGTGCCAGCAGCGAGATGTACAATGAGCAGTTCTTC
TRBD2 TRBJ2-3 TRBV10-3 - CAISEGGGADTQYF TGTGCCATCAGTGAGGGGGGGGGTGCAGATACGCAGTATTTT
- TRBJ2-3 TRBV5-1 once CASSLGRADTQYF TGCGCCAGCAGCTTGGGTAGAGCAGATACGCAGTATTTT
TRBD1 TRBJ2-3 TRBV27 - CAGKQGQADTQYF TGTGCCGGCAAACAGGGGCAGGCGGATACGCAGTATTTT
- TRBJ1-4 TRBV6-5 few CASRQGEEKLFF TGTGCCAGCAGACAGGGAGAGGAAAAACTGTTTTTT
TRBD2 TRBJ2-1 TRBV11-3 - CASSPGVLAGVDEQFF TGTGCCAGCAGCCCCGGGGTATTAGCGGGGGTGGATGAGCAGTTCTTC
- TRBJ2-7 TRBV6-1 - CASSEGAVAYEQYF TGTGCCAGCAGTGAAGGGGCGGTAGCCTACGAGCAGTACTTC
TRBD2 TRBJ2-3 TRBV11-2 - CASSLGLAALDTQYF TGTGCCAGCAGCCTGGGACTAGCGGCACTAGATACGCAGTATTTT
- TRBJ2-1 TRBV2 - CASIGGGIGQFF TGTGCCAGCATCGGGGGAGGCATAGGGCAGTTCTTC
- TRBJ2-5 TRBV5-1 - CASSPGGQETQYF TGCGCCAGCAGCCCCGGAGGCCAAGAGACCCAGTACTTC
- TRBJ1-6 TRBV6-5 - CASRPEGRLGSPLHF TGTGCCAGCAGACCCGAGGGACGCTTAGGATCACCCCTCCACTTT
TRBD1 TRBJ2-7 TRBV19 - CASSIARTGGWEQYF TGTGCCAGTAGTATAGCCCGGACAGGGGGATGGGAGCAGTACTTC
TRBD1 TRBJ2-5 TRBV5-1 - CASSPGQIQETQYF TGCGCCAGCAGCCCGGGACAGATCCAAGAGACCCAGTACTTC
TRBD1 TRBJ1-4 TRBV7-8 - CASSLLATGAEKLFF TGTGCCAGCAGCTTACTTGCGACAGGGGCTGAAAAACTGTTTTTT
- TRBJ2-1 TRBV5-5 - CASSLKLIGYEQFF TGTGCCAGCAGCTTGAAATTGATCGGGTATGAGCAGTTCTTC
- TRBJ1-2 TRBV3-1/TRBV3-2 - CASRKEGEYGYTF TGTGCCAGCAGGAAGGAGGGTGAATATGGCTACACCTTC
TRBD1 TRBJ1-1 TRBV6-1 - CASTETGGRPEAFF TGTGCCAGCACTGAAACAGGGGGTCGTCCTGAAGCTTTCTTT
- TRBJ1-4 TRBV6-1 - CASSEVAGLEKLFF TGTGCCAGCAGTGAAGTGGCAGGGTTGGAAAAACTGTTTTTT
- TRBJ2-7 TRBV2 - CASSERDPYEQYF TGTGCCAGCAGCGAACGGGACCCCTACGAGCAGTACTTC
TRBD1 TRBJ1-1 TRBV4-1 - CASSQVVGRGDTEAFF TGCGCCAGCAGCCAAGTTGTGGGCAGGGGGGACACTGAAGCTTTCTTT
TRBD1 TRBJ2-7 TRBV19 - CASSATGGSYEQYF TGTGCCAGTTCAGCGACAGGGGGATCCTACGAGCAGTACTTC
- TRBJ1-1 TRBV19 - CASGDRRSLNTEAFF TGTGCCAGTGGTGACAGACGGAGTTTGAACACTGAAGCTTTCTTT
- TRBJ2-7 TRBV11-2 - CASSLVRGAYEQYF TGTGCCAGCAGCTTAGTACGCGGGGCCTACGAGCAGTACTTC
- TRBJ1-1 TRBV12-3/TRBV12-4 - CASSLRGNTEAFF TGTGCCAGCAGTTTAAGGGGGAACACTGAAGCTTTCTTT
- TRBJ1-4 TRBV9 - CASSPGSATEKLFF TGTGCCAGCAGCCCCGGTAGCGCCACCGAAAAACTGTTTTTT
TRBD2 TRBJ2-1 TRBV7-9 - CASSFSGLASGEQFF TGTGCCAGCAGCTTTTCGGGACTAGCGTCGGGTGAGCAGTTCTTC